This entry lists 22 T cell receptor beta chains sequenced from one sample in a study of PD-L1 blockade in urothelial cancer. As to time point: peripheral blood 6 weeks after treatment start. This table comes from immunoSEQ multiplex PCR, and its TCRdb copy is limited to in-frame clones, with some not included. The table shows tens of thousands of clones, with approximately 86% occurring only once. The source was PBMCs, collected around atezolizumab (anti-PD-L1) treatment. These receptors all stem from a man in his 60s with urothelial cancer.

The chain has TRBV19 and TRBJ2-7; D unresolved. V was cut by 1 base and J by 3 bases, with 10 bases left in between. The CDR3 is 14 amino acids. Germline values: CDR1 LNHDA, CDR2 SQIVND (reference sequence). CDR3 nucleotides: TGTGCCAGTAGTATAGTATTTCGGAGCTACGAGCAGTACTTC. It translates to CASSIVFRSYEQYF.

The chain links TRBV13 to TRBJ1-2, with TRBD1 matching over 8 bases. The CDR3 has 14 amino acids. Germline-derived CDR1 and CDR2 are PRHDT and FYEKMQ (reference sequence). Germline trimming cut 8 bases from V and 7 bases from J; bases unmatched to any gene: 12. Here the CDR3 reads CASGLTGTGIGYTF. The CDR3 DNA reads as TGTGCCAGCGGCCTTACCGGGACAGGAATTGGCTACACCTTC.

The rearrangement joins TRBV5-6 to TRBJ1-1; D is perhaps TRBD1 (5 bases). Germline assignment: CDR1 SGHDT and CDR2 YYEEEE. The CDR3 length is 13 residues. V was clipped by 2 bases and J by 4 bases, with 9 bases between them. In DNA form, the CDR3 reads TGTGCCAGCAGCTTCAGGGCAGGCACTGAAGCTTTCTTT. Encoded protein: CASSFRAGTEAFF.

The chain links TRBV10-1 to TRBJ2-1, with TRBD1 matching 10 bases. Germline CDR1 and CDR2: WNHNN and SYGVQD (reference sequence). V dropped 4 bases and J dropped 9; count of bases not matched to a gene: 6. CDR3 length: 14 amino acids. The CDR3 nucleotides read TGCGCCAGCAGTGGCAGGACAGGGGGGACTGAGCAGTTCTTC. Its translation: CASSGRTGGTEQFF.

This chain connects TRBV9 to TRBJ1-2, with D possibly being TRBD1 (5 bases). This CDR3 has 16 amino acids. Germline lookup yields CDR1 SGDLS and CDR2 YYNGEE. V lost 3 bases and J 4 bases, leaving 19 bases between the germline ends. The CDR3: CASSANPQTVSYGYTF. In nucleotides, the CDR3 is TGTGCCAGCAGCGCCAACCCCCAGACAGTTTCCTATGGCTACACCTTC.

A few counts support this clone. The J gene is TRBJ1-3, the V gene TRBV2; D gene unclear. The CDR3 runs to 15 residues. With 1 base removed from V and 0 bases from J, the gap between germline ends came to 7 bases. Germline values: CDR1 SNHLY, CDR2 FYNNEI. CDR3 coding DNA: TGTGCCAGCAGTGAAGGACACAGCTCTGGAAACACCATATATTTT. This encodes CASSEGHSSGNTIYF.

The rearrangement links TRBV5-1 to TRBJ1-1; D is unclear. Trimming removed 2 bases from V and 4 bases from J, with 15 bases in between. The CDR3 extends over 15 amino acids. Looked up from germline, CDR1 is SGHRS and CDR2 is YFSETQ. For the CDR3, the DNA is TGCGCCAGCAGCTTAAGAACAGCGGAGGGCACTGAAGCTTTCTTT. This gives the protein CASSLRTAEGTEAFF.

The chain joins TRBV10-2 to TRBJ1-2; D is perhaps TRBD1 (6 bases). Germline assignment: CDR1 WSHSY and CDR2 SAAADI. With 7 bases removed from V and 2 bases from J, the gap between germline ends came to 14 bases. CDR3 length: 14 residues. The DNA for the CDR3 is TGCGCCAGCAAGGTGACAGGCGAAAACTATGGCTACACCTTC. Translation gives CASKVTGENYGYTF.

The rearrangement links TRBV28 to TRBJ1-6; perhaps TRBD1 as D (5 bases). This CDR3 region has 15 residues. Germline-derived CDR1 and CDR2 are MDHEN and SYDVKM. V gave up 11 bases and J gave up 4 bases, with 18 bases separating them. The CDR3 bases are TGTGCCGGAAGAAGGGGCCGCCGGTATAATTCACCCCTCCACTTT. Translated, it gives CAGRRGRRYNSPLHF. Full variable domain (remainder filled in from reference TRBV28 and TRBJ1-6): DVKVTQSSRYLVKRTGEKVFLECVQDMDHENMFWYRQDPGLGLRLIYFSYDVKMKEKGDIPEGYSVSREKKERFSLILESASTNQTSMYLCAGRRGRRYNSPLHFGNGTRLTVT.

This chain connects TRBV5-6 to TRBJ2-1, with 7 nucleotides matching TRBD2. The length of the CDR3 is 17 residues. The V segment lost 1 base and the J segment 8 bases; nucleotides outside the gene matches: 15. Germline CDR1 is SGHDT and CDR2 is YYEEEE. CDR3 nucleotide sequence: TGTGCCAGCAGCTTGAATCTCGCGGCTAGCGGTATTTATGAGCAGTTCTTC. Translation: CASSLNLAASGIYEQFF.

This clone was observed a few times. V usage is TRBV6-5 and J usage is TRBJ1-1; D uncertain. Germline V gene data show CDR1 as MNHEY and CDR2 as SVGAGI. The CDR3 runs 12 residues. Trimming left V 4 bases short and J 8 bases short, with 11 bases between. CDR3 bases: TGTGCCAGCAGTTCCCCCGGCAGGGAAGCTTTCTTT. It translates to CASSSPGREAFF.

The V and J genes are TRBV30 and TRBJ2-5; maybe TRBD2 (6 bases). The germline gives CDR1 GTSNPN, CDR2 SVGIG (reference sequence). V was cut by 6 bases and J by 5 bases, with 13 bases left in between. This CDR3 comprises 12 residues. CDR3 coding DNA: TGTGCCTGTTCGGGCGGGGCGGAGACCCAGTACTTC. Amino acids: CACSGGAETQYF.

In this sample, this clone turned up a few times. The chain employs TRBV5-1 and TRBJ2-3, with 8 bases matching TRBD1. V was clipped by 4 bases and J by 4 bases; unmatched bases: 8. CDR3 length equals 15 residues. Germline CDR1 is SGHRS and CDR2 is YFSETQ. Written as DNA, the CDR3 is TGCGCCAGCAGCCCCTGGGGACAGGCCGCAGATACGCAGTATTTT. It yields the protein CASSPWGQAADTQYF.

The chain recombines TRBV11-2 with TRBJ1-6, with D possibly being TRBD1 (5 bases). The V end lost 3 bases, the J end lost 6 bases, and 12 bases lay between the germline ends. Germline CDR1 and CDR2: SGHAT and FQNNGV. The CDR3 covers 15 residues. The CDR3 nucleotides read TGTGCCAGCAGCTTCACGACAGCTGCTAATTCACCCCTCCACTTT. Protein: CASSFTTAANSPLHF.

The CDR3 here is CASSFLGEGTGELFF. In DNA form, the CDR3 reads TGTGCCAGCAGCTTTCTCGGGGAAGGGACCGGGGAGCTGTTTTTT. The rearrangement uses TRBV7-8 and TRBJ2-2; a possible D gene is TRBD2 (5 bases). Trimming removed 3 bases from V and 5 bases from J, with 13 bases in between. Germline loops: CDR1 SGHVS, CDR2 FQNEAQ. CDR3 length: 15 residues.

The V and J genes are TRBV28 and TRBJ1-3; tentatively, D is TRBD1 (5 bases). CDR3 length: 14 amino acids. The V end was cut by 7 bases, the J end by 8 bases, with 18 bases between. Per the germline V gene, CDR1 is MDHEN and CDR2 is SYDVKM. Written as DNA, the CDR3 is TGTGCCAGCATGGACAACACGAAGGGTTACACCATATATTTT. Its translation is CASMDNTKGYTIYF.

The V and J genes are TRBV9 and TRBJ2-1; a weak D match, TRBD2 (7 bases). The CDR3 is made up of 15 amino acids. Trimming pared 0 bases from V and 5 bases from J, leaving 12 bases between. Germline V CDR1 and CDR2: SGDLS, YYNGEE. CDR3 sequence reads: CASSVEGGGDNEQFF. CDR3 DNA sequence: TGTGCCAGCAGCGTAGAGGGGGGGGGCGACAATGAGCAGTTCTTC.

The CDR3, as DNA: TGTGCCAGCAGCGCACAACCCCAGGGGGACACTGAAGCTTTCTTT. It translates to CASSAQPQGDTEAFF. This chain joins TRBV7-3 and TRBJ1-1, with 7 bases matching TRBD1. The CDR3 has 15 residues. Germline CDR1 is SGHTA and CDR2 is FQGTGA. Losses at the gene ends were 5 bases for V and 3 bases for J; bases not matched to a gene: 9.

The chain employs TRBV2 and TRBJ2-7; 10 positions agree with TRBD2. There are 18 residues in the CDR3. The V gene end was trimmed by 4 bases and the J gene end by 0 bases; junction bases not matched to a gene: 12. Germline assignment: CDR1 SNHLY and CDR2 FYNNEI. DNA for the CDR3: TGTGCCAGCAGTGGGTCCTGGCTAGCGGGGGCCCCCTCCTACGAGCAGTACTTC. This codes for CASSGSWLAGAPSYEQYF.

V and J are TRBV11-2 and TRBJ1-2; 7 positions agree with TRBD1. The germline gives CDR1 SGHAT, CDR2 FQNNGV. This CDR3 contains 12 residues. The J segment lost 7 bases and the V segment lost 7 bases, leaving 6 bases of the junction unmatched. In DNA, the CDR3 is TGTGCCAGCAACAGACAGGGCAGTGGCTACACCTTC. Translation gives CASNRQGSGYTF.

This clone has just one count. CDR3 DNA: TGTGCCAGCAGCTTAGTTCCGGGGGGCCGCCGCGTCTACGAGCAGTACTTC. Its protein is CASSLVPGGRRVYEQYF. The chain joins TRBV7-6 to TRBJ2-7, with a possible D match to TRBD2 (7 bases). Germline assignment: CDR1 SGHVS and CDR2 FNYEAQ. The CDR3 consists of 17 residues. Trimming removed 1 base at V and 3 bases at J, with 19 bases between.

The V gene is TRBV7-9, the J gene TRBJ1-4; D gene uncertain. Germline V gene data show CDR1 as SEHNR and CDR2 as FQNEAQ (reference sequence). The CDR3 has 12 amino acids. Between the trimmed V and J ends, which lost 6 bases and 8 bases, there was a span of 10 bases. CDR3 nucleotide sequence: TGTGCCAGCAGGATAGAGCAAGAAAAACTGTTTTTT. Its translation is CASRIEQEKLFF.